The 27 T cell receptor beta chains listed next were all sequenced from one sample in a study of OX40 agonist ivuxolimab in advanced cancers. Sequenced by immunoSEQ multiplex PCR; TCRdb stores in-frame clones only, minus some. The sample has tens of thousands of clones, 85% to 95% seen once. This sample comprised CD4+ or CD8+ T cells sorted from blood, obtained in a trial of the OX40 agonist ivuxolimab. The receptor set was obtained from an adult with an advanced solid tumor such as melanoma, head and neck, liver or kidney cancer.

The genes are TRBV27 and TRBJ2-3, with 12 bases lining up with TRBD2. J was trimmed by 2 bases and V by 3 bases; bases with no gene match: 3. The CDR3 totals 16 residues. CDR1 and CDR2 (germline): MNHEY, SMNVEV (reference sequence). CDR3 region: CASSLTSGSPTDTQYF. For the CDR3, the DNA is TGTGCCAGCAGTTTGACTAGCGGGAGTCCCACAGATACGCAGTATTTT.

This sequence joins TRBV4-3 and TRBJ2-7, with 9 bases lining up with TRBD2. This CDR3 has 16 amino acids. V gave up 1 base and J gave up 0 bases; unmatched junction bases: 4. CDR1 is LGHNA and CDR2 is YSLEER in the germline V gene. CDR3 protein: CASSQAASGNSYEQYF. The CDR3, as DNA: TGCGCCAGCAGCCAAGCGGCTAGCGGGAACTCCTACGAGCAGTACTTC.

This sequence joins TRBV12-5 and TRBJ2-1; 11 bases fit TRBD2. The CDR3 is 15 residues long. Germline V gene data show CDR1 as LGHNT and CDR2 as FRNRAP. V dropped 6 bases and J dropped 8; count of bases not matched to a gene: 9. CDR3 DNA sequence: TGTGCTAGTGGCACCCCGACTAGCGGGAACTATGAGCAGTTCTTC. It translates to CASGTPTSGNYEQFF.

The chain is built from TRBV2 and TRBJ1-2; the match to TRBD1 covers 7 bases. Germline V lookup: CDR1 SNHLY, CDR2 FYNNEI. The V and J ends lost 0 bases and 8 bases, in that order; junction bases with no gene match: 15. CDR3 length equals 17 residues. CDR3 bases: TGTGCCAGCAGTGAAGCTGGGGCCTATACAGGGGTCGAGGGCTACACCTTC. This translates into CASSEAGAYTGVEGYTF.

The chain combines TRBV6-1 with TRBJ1-2; 7 positions agree with TRBD1. CDR1 MNHNS and CDR2 SASEGT come from the germline V gene. The CDR3 is made up of 15 amino acids. Trimming cost V 3 bases and J 5 bases; bases outside gene matches: 9. CDR3 in DNA: TGTGCCAGCAGTGACGGGGCAGGGGGGGTTTATGGCTACACCTTC. Residues: CASSDGAGGVYGYTF.

The genes are TRBV4-1 and TRBJ1-1; tentatively, D is TRBD1 (5 bases). The CDR3 sequence is 13 residues long. The V gene's germline CDR1 is MGHRA and CDR2 YSYEKL. Trimming took off 4 bases at V and 1 base at J, with 7 bases between the two ends. CDR3 DNA sequence: TGCGCCAGCAGCCGAGGGACGAACACTGAAGCTTTCTTT. Translating gives CASSRGTNTEAFF.

This chain connects TRBV2 to TRBJ2-2; maybe TRBD2 (5 bases). The germline V gene encodes CDR1 SNHLY and CDR2 FYNNEI. The CDR3 totals 15 residues. V lost 8 bases, J lost 6 bases, and 19 bases lay in between. CDR3 loop: CASGPGRGPSGELFF. In DNA form, the CDR3 reads TGTGCCAGCGGCCCGGGAAGAGGACCCTCCGGGGAGCTGTTTTTT.

This chain links TRBV12-5 with TRBJ1-5; D uncertain. The V and J ends lost 3 bases and 4 bases respectively, with 7 bases between them. Germline V gives CDR1 LGHNT, CDR2 FRNRAP. The CDR3 spans 13 residues. The CDR3 sequence is CASGFNPNQPQHF. Written as DNA, the CDR3 is TGTGCTAGTGGTTTTAACCCAAATCAGCCCCAGCATTTT.

The V call is TRBV7-9, the J call TRBJ1-2, with D possibly matching TRBD1 (6 bases). The CDR3 consists of 16 residues. CDR1 and CDR2 from the germline V gene are SEHNR and FQNEAQ (reference sequence). Between the trimmed V and J ends, which lost 7 bases and 2 bases, there was a span of 20 bases. The chain's CDR3 is CASTETTGVYNYGYTF. In DNA, the CDR3 is TGTGCCAGCACCGAAACGACAGGAGTATACAACTATGGCTACACCTTC. Variable domain in full (rest from reference TRBV7-9 and TRBJ1-2): DTGVSQNPRHKITKRGQNVTFRCDPISEHNRLYWYRQTLGQGPEFLTYFQNEAQLEKSRLLSDRFSAERPKGSFSTLEIQRTEQGDSAMYLCASTETTGVYNYGYTFGSGTRLTVV.

This chain joins TRBV28 and TRBJ2-4; TRBD2 might be the D (5 bases). Germline V gene sequence: CDR1 MDHEN, CDR2 SYDVKM. The V gene lost 2 bases and the J gene lost 6 bases, with 17 bases spanning the gap. CDR3 length: 16 residues. CDR3 loop: CASSLDFRLAGNIQYF. DNA for the CDR3: TGTGCCAGCAGTTTAGATTTTCGGCTAGCCGGAAACATTCAGTACTTC.

The chain has TRBV7-9 and TRBJ2-1, with 11 bases matching TRBD2. This CDR3 has 15 residues. Trimming at V came to 4 bases and at J to 10 bases, leaving 9 bases not matched to a gene. Germline assignment: CDR1 SEHNR and CDR2 FQNEAQ (reference sequence). As DNA, the CDR3 is TGTGCCAGCAGCTCAAGACTAGCGGGGAAAATGGAGCAGTTCTTC. It specifies CASSSRLAGKMEQFF.

J is TRBJ2-2 and V is TRBV9; 13 positions match TRBD2. The CDR3 is 16 residues long. V was pared by 4 bases and J by 6 bases, with 6 bases of the junction left unmatched. The germline V gene has CDR1 SGDLS and CDR2 YYNGEE. CDR3 coding DNA: TGTGCCAGCAGCTCTCGAACTAGCGGGAGGGCCGGGGAGCTGTTTTTT. This translates into CASSSRTSGRAGELFF.

V and J are TRBV11-3 and TRBJ2-1; TRBD2 matches at 7 bases. Germline loops: CDR1 SGHNT, CDR2 YENEEA. Trimming cost V 4 bases and J 0 bases; bases outside gene matches: 3. The CDR3 extends over 15 amino acids. CDR3 in DNA: TGTGCCAGCAGCTCCGGGAGGAGCTCCTACAATGAGCAGTTCTTC. This translates into CASSSGRSSYNEQFF. The variable domain in full, with the rest retrieved from reference TRBV11-3 and TRBJ2-1, is EAGVVQSPRYKIIEKKQPVAFWCNPISGHNTLYWYLQNLGQGPELLIRYENEEAVDDSQLPKDRFSAERLKGVDSTLKIQPAELGDSAVYLCASSSGRSSYNEQFFGPGTRLTVL.

As regards this clone: One end of the junction varies from germline; a read error may be responsible. This chain links TRBV7-7 with TRBJ2-1, with 9 bases lining up with TRBD1. Germline CDR1 and CDR2: SSHAT and FNYEAQ (reference sequence). This CDR3 contains 18 residues. The chain's CDR3 is CASSLVVAGTGIDNEQFF. In DNA, the CDR3 is TGTGCTAGCAGCTTAGTTGTTGCCGGGACAGGGATTGACAATGAGCAGTTCTTC. Filled out from reference TRBV7-7 and TRBJ2-1, the complete variable domain reads GAGVSQSPRYKVTKRGQDVTLRCDPISSHATLYWYQQALGQGPEFLTYFNYEAQPDKSGLPSDRFSAERPEGSISTLTIQRTEQRDSAMYRCASSLVVAGTGIDNEQFFGPGTRLTVL.

The V and J genes are TRBV7-6 and TRBJ2-1; 11 nucleotides agree with TRBD2. CDR1 is SGHVS and CDR2 is FNYEAQ in the germline V gene. V was clipped by 4 bases and J by 7 bases; unmatched bases: 3. CDR3 length: 14 residues. In DNA, the CDR3 is TGTGCCAGCAGCTCTTGGACTAGCGGGAATGAGCAGTTCTTC. Translation: CASSSWTSGNEQFF.

This clone is medium-sized by share. The chain recombines TRBV7-8 with TRBJ2-7; D unclear. This CDR3 comprises 14 residues. V was cut by 5 bases and J by 3 bases, with 14 bases left in between. Germline loops: CDR1 SGHVS, CDR2 FQNEAQ. The CDR3 sequence is CASSPRPARYEQYF. As DNA, the CDR3 is TGTGCCAGCAGCCCGAGGCCTGCCCGCTACGAGCAGTACTTC.

This clone was seen once. The rearrangement joins TRBV7-2 to TRBJ2-7, with a tentative D call TRBD1 (5 bases). V lost 3 bases to trimming and J lost 2 bases, with 8 bases between them. This CDR3 is 13 amino acids long. Germline-derived CDR1 and CDR2 are SGHTA and FQGNSA. Here the CDR3 reads CASSFSRAYEQYF. CDR3 nucleotides: TGTGCCAGCAGCTTTAGCAGGGCCTACGAGCAGTACTTC.

The rearrangement links TRBV9 to TRBJ2-1; 9 bases match TRBD1. The CDR3 is 14 residues long. With 6 bases clipped from V and 6 bases from J, the junction kept 7 bases outside the gene matches. Germline CDR1 and CDR2: SGDLS and YYNGEE. CDR3 in DNA: TGTGCCAGCAACACAGGGGGCAACCTCAATGAGCAGTTCTTC. It yields the protein CASNTGGNLNEQFF.

V usage is TRBV20-1 and J usage is TRBJ1-1; D remains unclear. CDR3 length equals 11 residues. Trimming took 8 bases from V and 4 from J, leaving 11 bases between them. The germline V gene has CDR1 DFQATT and CDR2 SNEGSKA (reference sequence). The CDR3 loop reads CSPLLGTEAFF. CDR3 sequence (DNA): TGCAGTCCGCTGCTGGGCACTGAAGCTTTCTTT.

This clone has only one observation. The chain couples TRBV29-1 to TRBJ2-7; possibly TRBD2 for D (5 bases). Germline CDR1 SQVTM, CDR2 ANQGSEA. The V gene lost 7 bases and the J gene lost 2 bases, with 21 bases spanning the gap. The CDR3 is 15 amino acids. CDR3 nucleotides: TGCAGCGCAGAGGGCCCGGCCGGGTCTACCTACGAGCAGTACTTC. Translation: CSAEGPAGSTYEQYF.

V and J are TRBV19 and TRBJ2-7; TRBD1 is a possible D gene (5 bases). The V end lost 6 bases, the J end lost 0 bases, and 12 bases lay between the germline ends. Germline V gene data show CDR1 as LNHDA and CDR2 as SQIVND (reference sequence). The CDR3 is 14 residues long. CDR3: CASRGWQGSYEQYF. DNA of the CDR3: TGTGCCAGTAGGGGATGGCAGGGCTCCTACGAGCAGTACTTC.

This clone has just one count. The chain has TRBV29-1 and TRBJ2-6; 7 bases line up with TRBD1. V lost 4 bases and J lost 4; bases outside the gene matches: 4. Germline assignment: CDR1 SQVTM and CDR2 ANQGSEA. CDR3 length: 14 amino acids. CDR3 sequence: CSVGQGSGANVLTF. CDR3 DNA sequence: TGCAGCGTTGGACAGGGATCCGGGGCCAACGTCCTGACTTTC.

The rearrangement joins TRBV5-4 to TRBJ2-5; D unclear. CDR1 is SGHNT and CDR2 is YYREEE in the germline V gene (reference sequence). The CDR3 consists of 13 residues. The V end was cut by 1 base, the J end by 5 bases, with 9 bases between. The DNA for the CDR3 is TGTGCCAGCAGCTTGATCCCCTCGGAGACCCAGTACTTC. Translation gives CASSLIPSETQYF.

The V call is TRBV27, the J call TRBJ2-1; D is undetermined. Germline V gene data show CDR1 as MNHEY and CDR2 as SMNVEV (reference sequence). V was shortened by 6 bases and J by 0 bases, with 15 bases between the two germline ends. The CDR3 contains 16 residues. The CDR3 sequence is CASRLGRGDSYNEQFF. The CDR3 DNA sequence: TGTGCCAGCAGGCTGGGCCGCGGAGACTCCTACAATGAGCAGTTCTTC.

The V gene is TRBV7-3, the J gene TRBJ2-7; no clear D. Trimming took off 1 base at V and 7 bases at J, with 11 bases between the two ends. The CDR3 loop spans 13 amino acids. The germline V gene has CDR1 SGHTA and CDR2 FQGTGA. CDR3 sequence (DNA): TGTGCCAGCAGCTTAATACATCTCGGGGAGCAGTACTTC. Translation gives CASSLIHLGEQYF.

The genes are TRBV7-2 and TRBJ2-1; 10 positions match TRBD2. V shed 1 base and J 6 bases; nucleotides not matched to a gene: 12. The CDR3 runs 18 residues. The V gene's germline CDR1 is SGHTA and CDR2 FQGNSA. For the CDR3, the DNA is TGTGCCAGCAGCTTAGTTTTGCTAGCGGGAGCCTTGGGCAATGAGCAGTTCTTC. This sequence encodes CASSLVLLAGALGNEQFF.

The J gene is TRBJ1-2, the V gene TRBV29-1; TRBD1 matches 10 bases. Per the germline V gene, CDR1 is SQVTM and CDR2 is ANQGSEA. The V and J ends lost 6 bases and 6 bases, in that order; junction bases with no gene match: 10. The CDR3 consists of 14 residues. Written as DNA, the CDR3 is TGCAGCGTCCTAGCGGGACAGGGGCGTGATGGCTACACCTTC. It codes for CSVLAGQGRDGYTF. Supplemented by reference TRBV29-1 and TRBJ1-2, the full variable domain reads SAVISQKPSRDICQRGTSLTIQCQVDSQVTMMFWYRQQPGQSLTLIATANQGSEATYESGFVIDKFPISRPNLTFSTLTVSNMSPEDSSIYLCSVLAGQGRDGYTFGSGTRLTVV.